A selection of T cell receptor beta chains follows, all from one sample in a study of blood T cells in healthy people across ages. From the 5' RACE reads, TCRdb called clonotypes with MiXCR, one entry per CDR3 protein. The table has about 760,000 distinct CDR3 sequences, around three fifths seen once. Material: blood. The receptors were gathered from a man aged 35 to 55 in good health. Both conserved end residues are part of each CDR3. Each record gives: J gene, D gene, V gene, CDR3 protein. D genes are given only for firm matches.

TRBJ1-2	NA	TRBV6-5	CASSSPGTGGYTF
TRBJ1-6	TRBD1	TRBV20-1	CSASGDRGPGSPLHF
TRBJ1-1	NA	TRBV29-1	CSVVLRVGTEAFF
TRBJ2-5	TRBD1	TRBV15	CATSRAQGAQETQYF
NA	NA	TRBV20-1	CSARPDIFQETQYF
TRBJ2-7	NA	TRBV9	CASSVGIGASSYEQYF
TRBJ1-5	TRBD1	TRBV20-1	CSARERTGGFVNQPQHF
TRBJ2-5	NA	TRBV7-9	CASSFGGVQETQYF
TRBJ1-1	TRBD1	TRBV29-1	CSATGENTEAFF
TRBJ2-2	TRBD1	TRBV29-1	CSVETGTARGGELFF
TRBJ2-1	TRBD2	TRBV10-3	CAITGTSGHNEQFF
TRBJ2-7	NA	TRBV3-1	CASSRLSYEQYF
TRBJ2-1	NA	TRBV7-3	CASSLHSLNRDEQFF
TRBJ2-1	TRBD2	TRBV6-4	CASSEAGGSYNEQFF
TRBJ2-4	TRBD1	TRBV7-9	CASSSRDRRNIQYF
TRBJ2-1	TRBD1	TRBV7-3	CASGPNTGQGRGEQFF
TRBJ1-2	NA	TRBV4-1	CASSQILQTTYGYTF
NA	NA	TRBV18	CASSPPDLQETQYF
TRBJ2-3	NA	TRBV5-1	CASSLDRFSSTDTQYF
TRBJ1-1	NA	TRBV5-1	CASRPATGRDEAFF
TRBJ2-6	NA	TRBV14	CASRPHAGSGANVLTF
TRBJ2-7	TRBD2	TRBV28	CASRHWDGRDHEQYF
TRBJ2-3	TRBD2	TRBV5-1	CASSFLTGRREGDTQYF
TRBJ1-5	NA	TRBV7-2	CASSRGGPTRNQPQHF
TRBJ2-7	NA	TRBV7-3	CASSIRDPPYEQYF
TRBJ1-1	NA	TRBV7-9	CASSLKQVNTEAFF
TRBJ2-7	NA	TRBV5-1	CASSLDTVRSYEQYF
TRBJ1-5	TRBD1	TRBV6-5	CASQGGRDQPQHF
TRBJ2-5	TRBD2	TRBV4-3	CASSQGVTSGRSREQYF
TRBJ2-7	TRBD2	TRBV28	CASLGTSVHNEQYF
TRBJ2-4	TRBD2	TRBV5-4	CASSRRTSGGLAKNIQYF
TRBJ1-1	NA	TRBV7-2	CASSSNRVGKTSDEAFF
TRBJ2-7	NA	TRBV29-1	CSVEDSVGGTKAYEQYF
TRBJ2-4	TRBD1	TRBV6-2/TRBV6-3	CASSETGTQYF
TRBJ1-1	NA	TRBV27	CASIGLWNTEAFF
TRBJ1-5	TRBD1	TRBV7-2	CASSHGQGVQPQHF
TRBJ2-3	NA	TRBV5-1	CASSLAVRESGDTQYF
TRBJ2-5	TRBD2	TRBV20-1	CSARDGTSEKETQYF
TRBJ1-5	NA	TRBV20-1	CSAMTDSNQPQHF
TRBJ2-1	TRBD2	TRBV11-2	CASSWDTSGVAGNEQFF
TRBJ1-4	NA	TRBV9	CASSVGERAREKLFF
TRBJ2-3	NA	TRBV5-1	CASLRGGLLTDTQYF
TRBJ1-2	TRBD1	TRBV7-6	CASGLGTGTSNYGYTF
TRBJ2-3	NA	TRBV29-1	CSVARDLWGTQYF
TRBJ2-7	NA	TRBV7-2	CASSPISSSYEQYF
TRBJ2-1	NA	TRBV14	CASSPGSHYNEQFF